This T cell receptor (beta chain) stems from a study of cytomegalovirus exposure and HLA in healthy donors. Points on this clone: No antigen is known for it.

Study-wide results and limits: Three of the chains that were CMV-associated were confirmed in vitro to be specific for CMV antigens. The authors excluded some V segments, including TRBV6-2 and TRBV6-3, as indistinguishable.

This CDR3 region has 16 residues. Germline assignment: CDR1 MNHNS and CDR2 SASEGT. V was pared by 4 bases and J by 7 bases, with 22 bases between. Primers: 60 Vbeta forward and 13 Jbeta reverse. The data were produced by immunoSEQ multiplex PCR, yet TCRdb's version contains in-frame clones alone and is incomplete. The sample lists over 60,000 clones, approximately 70% occurring once. Despite likely unrecorded immune exposures, the donors were nominally healthy at the time of sampling. This rearrangement joins TRBV6-1 to TRBJ2-5, with D possibly TRBD2 on 5 matching bases. The sequence was collected from a male donor in good health and CMV-seropositive. The source material was PBMCs. CDR3 DNA: TGTGCCAGCAGTGGTTCGGGATACGGCCGGATAGGGACCCAGTACTTC. This sequence encodes CASSGSGYGRIGTQYF.